Shown below are 28 T cell receptor beta chains from a single sample sequenced in a study of shared T cell receptors in the human thymus. The protocol was immunoSEQ multiplex PCR, while the TCRdb copy is restricted to in-frame clones and leaves out a portion. Here the sample spans hundreds of thousands of clones, around nine tenths being singletons. This sample also appeared in a second study, on human thymus T cells.

Sequencing used thymocytes. Receptors were obtained from a boy in the first two years of life with a congenital heart defect.

The rearrangement joins TRBV7-9 to TRBJ2-7; 10 positions match TRBD2. J was trimmed by 3 bases and V by 5 bases; bases with no gene match: 13. Per germline, CDR1 SEHNR and CDR2 FQNEAQ (reference sequence). The CDR3 runs 17 residues. The CDR3 region is CASSRGIGAGGFYEQYF. The CDR3 DNA follows: TGTGCCAGCAGCAGGGGGATTGGAGCGGGAGGGTTCTACGAGCAGTACTTC.

The chain is built from TRBV28 and TRBJ1-3; perhaps TRBD1 as D (6 bases). V was clipped by 6 bases and J by 0 bases, with 15 bases between them. Per germline, CDR1 MDHEN and CDR2 SYDVKM. This CDR3 has 16 amino acids. The CDR3 sequence: CASSPTGAPSGNTIYF. As DNA, the CDR3 is TGTGCCAGCAGCCCGACAGGAGCTCCCTCTGGAAACACCATATATTTT.

The chain uses TRBV11-2 and TRBJ2-7; TRBD2 matches at 11 bases. CDR1 SGHAT and CDR2 FQNNGV come from the germline V gene. This CDR3 comprises 16 residues. After removal of 4 bases from V and 0 bases from J, the junction contained 5 bases not matched to a gene. The CDR3, as DNA: TGTGCCAGCAGCTCGGGACTAGCGGTGAGCTCCTACGAGCAGTACTTC. Translation gives CASSSGLAVSSYEQYF.

V is TRBV5-1 and J is TRBJ2-1; maybe TRBD2 (7 bases). The length of the CDR3 is 17 residues. Germline CDR1 reads SGHRS; CDR2 reads YFSETQ. V lost 7 bases and J 0 bases, leaving 20 bases between the germline ends. The CDR3 bases are TGCGCCAGCGAGGAAACCGAGCGGGACATCTCCTACAATGAGCAGTTCTTC. Protein: CASEETERDISYNEQFF.

The chain links TRBV14 to TRBJ1-2; 7 positions agree with TRBD1. The CDR3 spans 13 residues. Trimming removed 2 bases from V and 8 bases from J; junction bases left unmatched: 5. CDR1 is SGHDN, CDR2 FVKESK, per germline. CDR3 bases: TGTGCCAGCAGCCAATACTCAGGGGGAGGCTACACCTTC. The encoded protein is CASSQYSGGGYTF.

The J gene is TRBJ1-1, the V gene TRBV27; D uncertain. The CDR3 loop spans 12 amino acids. The V gene lost 10 bases and the J gene lost 5 bases, with 14 bases spanning the gap. CDR1 and CDR2 (germline): MNHEY, SMNVEV (reference sequence). The CDR3 reads CATLGAGTEAFF. Written as DNA, the CDR3 is TGTGCCACCCTAGGTGCCGGGACTGAAGCTTTCTTT.

This clone was recorded a few times. The chain carries TRBV5-1 and TRBJ1-2; D is ambiguous. The V end lost 1 base, the J end lost 6 bases, and 13 bases lay between the germline ends. CDR1 SGHRS and CDR2 YFSETQ come from the germline V gene. The CDR3 extends over 14 amino acids. For the CDR3, the DNA is TGCGCCAGCAGCTTGTTTTACCGCGCCGATGGCTACACCTTC. Protein sequence: CASSLFYRADGYTF.

This rearrangement joins TRBV14 to TRBJ1-2; 7 nucleotides match TRBD1. The germline CDR1 and CDR2 sequences are SGHDN and FVKESK. V was clipped by 6 bases and J by 2 bases; unmatched bases: 0. The CDR3 is made up of 12 amino acids. The CDR3 reads CASRQGNYGYTF. The DNA of the CDR3 is TGTGCCAGCAGACAGGGGAACTATGGCTACACCTTC.

CDR3 sequence reads: CASSHFQGAEDEQYF. The CDR3 bases are TGTGCCAGCAGCCACTTCCAGGGGGCCGAGGACGAGCAGTACTTC. The V gene is TRBV4-2, the J gene TRBJ2-7, with TRBD1 matching 8 bases. Germline V gene data show CDR1 as LGHNA and CDR2 as YNFKEQ. V was pared by 3 bases and J by 5 bases, with 9 bases of the junction left unmatched. CDR3 size: 15 residues.

This rearrangement joins TRBV19 to TRBJ1-2; 7 nucleotides agree with TRBD1. Germline trimming cut 10 bases from V and 0 bases from J; bases unmatched to any gene: 8. This CDR3 is built from 14 residues. Germline V CDR1 and CDR2: LNHDA, SQIVND (reference sequence). The CDR3 DNA reads as TGTGCCACTACTCGGACAGGAACTAACTATGGCTACACCTTC. Residues: CATTRTGTNYGYTF. Together with reference TRBV19 and TRBJ1-2, the CDR3 gives the full variable domain: DGGITQSPKYLFRKEGQNVTLSCEQNLNHDAMYWYRQDPGQGLRLIYYSQIVNDFQKGDIAEGYSVSREKKESFPLTVTSAQKNPTAFYLCATTRTGTNYGYTFGSGTRLTVV.

This chain uses TRBV5-5 with TRBJ1-3; D may be TRBD1 (6 bases). The germline V and J ends were trimmed by 1 base and 4 bases, with 9 bases remaining between them. Germline V lookup: CDR1 SGHKS, CDR2 YYEKEE (reference sequence). The CDR3 covers 14 residues. The CDR3 bases are TGTGCCAGCAGCTTGAGGGGGACGGGAAACACCATATATTTT. Translated: CASSLRGTGNTIYF.

The CDR3 DNA sequence: TGTGCCAGCAGCGTCCTCCCGCCCCCCCTGACAGAGACTTATGAAGCTTTCTTT. Its translation is CASSVLPPPLTETYEAFF. The chain employs TRBV9 and TRBJ1-1, with TRBD1 as a possible D gene (5 bases). The germline CDR1 and CDR2 sequences are SGDLS and YYNGEE. The CDR3 sequence is 18 residues long. Trimming stripped 2 bases from V and 7 bases from J, with 27 bases between.

The chain recombines TRBV6-4 with TRBJ2-7, with 11 bases lining up with TRBD2. The J segment lost 6 bases and the V segment lost 8 bases, leaving 24 bases of the junction unmatched. CDR3 size: 19 residues. Germline values: CDR1 MRHNA, CDR2 SNTAGT. The CDR3 DNA sequence: TGTGCCAGCGCCGAAGATAACGAACTAGCGGGAGCCCTCAGGGCCGAGCAGTACTTC. Its translation: CASAEDNELAGALRAEQYF.

This chain uses TRBV10-3 with TRBJ2-5, with a possible D match to TRBD2 (6 bases). V lost 3 bases and J 4 bases, leaving 24 bases between the germline ends. Germline CDR1 and CDR2: ENHRY and SYGVKD. The CDR3 extends over 18 amino acids. CDR3 in amino acids: CAISDANQRAGPSETQYF. The DNA for the CDR3 is TGTGCCATCAGTGACGCCAACCAGCGGGCGGGACCGTCAGAGACCCAGTACTTC.

The chain links TRBV14 to TRBJ2-3, with D perhaps TRBD2 (6 bases). Germline-derived CDR1 and CDR2 are SGHDN and FVKESK. The CDR3 is 15 residues long. V lost 0 bases and J lost 5, with 12 bases in between. CDR3 sequence reads: CASSQERERGDTQYF. DNA of the CDR3: TGTGCCAGCAGCCAAGAGCGGGAAAGGGGAGATACGCAGTATTTT. Full variable domain (missing parts from reference TRBV14 and TRBJ2-3): EAGVTQFPSHSVIEKGQTVTLRCDPISGHDNLYWYRRVMGKEIKFLLHFVKESKQDESGMPNNRFLAERTGGTYSTLKVQPAELEDSGVYFCASSQERERGDTQYFGPGTRLTVL.

The rearrangement links TRBV5-8 to TRBJ2-7; 10 bases fit TRBD2. Germline V gene sequence: CDR1 SGHTS, CDR2 YDEGEE. Trimming removed 3 bases from V and 5 bases from J; junction bases left unmatched: 8. The CDR3 covers 15 residues. The CDR3: CASSSLLAGAHEQYF. The CDR3 DNA is TGTGCCAGCAGCTCCCTTCTAGCGGGAGCCCACGAGCAGTACTTC.

V usage is TRBV29-1 and J usage is TRBJ2-7; D perhaps matches TRBD1 (5 bases). Looked up from germline, CDR1 is SQVTM and CDR2 is ANQGSEA. This CDR3 is 12 amino acids long. V lost 1 base, J lost 4 bases, and 8 bases lay in between. CDR3 in DNA: TGCAGCGTTGAAGTCCCAGGGTACGAGCAGTACTTC. It encodes CSVEVPGYEQYF.

The chain is built from TRBV28 and TRBJ1-4; no definite D call. Trimming left V 7 bases short and J 0 bases short, with 12 bases between. The germline V gene has CDR1 MDHEN and CDR2 SYDVKM. The CDR3 loop spans 15 amino acids. CDR3 DNA: TGTGCCAGCACGTCCCCCTCCGCAACTAATGAAAAACTGTTTTTT. Encoded protein: CASTSPSATNEKLFF.

V is TRBV18 and J is TRBJ2-7; 10 bases align to TRBD1. Germline V gene sequence: CDR1 KGHSH, CDR2 LQKENI. Unmatched junction bases numbered 23, after V lost 3 bases and J lost 0 bases. The CDR3 loop spans 22 amino acids. The CDR3 protein is CASSPIDKRDRGVAGSSYEQYF. The CDR3 DNA sequence: TGTGCCAGCTCACCGATAGATAAAAGGGACAGGGGAGTAGCGGGGAGCTCCTACGAGCAGTACTTC.

The chain recombines TRBV4-2 with TRBJ2-3, with 8 bases fitting TRBD2. After removal of 0 bases from V and 5 bases from J, the junction contained 16 bases not matched to a gene. The CDR3 is made up of 19 amino acids. Germline lookup yields CDR1 LGHNA and CDR2 YNFKEQ. The CDR3 region is CASSQDALAEERERDTQYF. The CDR3 DNA sequence: TGTGCCAGCAGCCAAGATGCACTAGCGGAGGAACGCGAACGAGATACGCAGTATTTT.

The chain couples TRBV5-8 to TRBJ1-2; TRBD1 is a possible D gene (6 bases). CDR1 is SGHTS, CDR2 YDEGEE, per germline. V was pared by 4 bases and J by 5 bases, with 18 bases between. The CDR3 loop spans 15 amino acids. The CDR3 nucleotides read TGTGCCAGCAGCCCTAGTGGGGGCCCCGGGTATGGCTACACCTTC. It specifies CASSPSGGPGYGYTF. Based on the CDR3 plus reference TRBV5-8 and TRBJ1-2, the full variable domain is EAGVTQSPTHLIKTRGQQATLRCSPISGHTSVYWYQQALGLGLQFLLWYDEGEERNRGNFPPRFSGRQFPNYSSELNVNALELEDSALYLCASSPSGGPGYGYTFGSGTRLTVV.

The chain combines TRBV5-6 with TRBJ2-7, with a weak D call TRBD2 (6 bases). The CDR3 has 17 residues. Trimming removed 0 bases from V and 6 bases from J, with 22 bases in between. Germline values: CDR1 SGHDT, CDR2 YYEEEE. As DNA, the CDR3 is TGTGCCAGCAGCTTGGGCTGGGGGGAGAACCTTTTGCGCGAGCAGTACTTC. It translates to CASSLGWGENLLREQYF.

Remarks on this clone: The same CDR3 can be traced to other DNA sequences in this sample. V gene TRBV5-1 combines with J gene TRBJ2-5; TRBD1 might be the D (6 bases). The germline CDR1 and CDR2 sequences are SGHRS and YFSETQ. V was shortened by 1 base and J by 1 base, with 8 bases between the two germline ends. The CDR3 sequence is 14 residues long. The CDR3 nucleotides are TGCGCCAGCAGCTTGACAGGGCTCCAAGAGACCCAGTACTTC. This sequence encodes CASSLTGLQETQYF.

The rearrangement links TRBV18 to TRBJ1-2; TRBD1 matches at 7 bases. The V segment lost 0 bases and the J segment 3 bases; nucleotides outside the gene matches: 4. Per the germline V gene, CDR1 is KGHSH and CDR2 is LQKENI. The CDR3 has 15 amino acids. In nucleotides, the CDR3 is TGTGCCAGCTCACCACCCACAGGGGTCCACTATGGCTACACCTTC. Protein sequence: CASSPPTGVHYGYTF. The full variable domain, its missing parts supplied by reference TRBV18 and TRBJ1-2, is NAGVMQNPRHLVRRRGQEARLRCSPMKGHSHVYWYRQLPEEGLKFMVYLQKENIIDESGMPKERFSAEFPKEGPSILRIQQVVRGDSAAYFCASSPPTGVHYGYTFGSGTRLTVV.

This chain links TRBV7-6 with TRBJ2-1; TRBD2 aligns across 13 bases. This CDR3 is 18 amino acids long. The ends lost 2 bases at V and 6 bases at J; junction bases unmatched: 10. CDR1 is SGHVS, CDR2 FNYEAQ, per germline. In nucleotides, the CDR3 is TGTGCCAGCAGCTTACCCCTACTAGCGGGAGGGGGGGGCAATGAGCAGTTCTTC. It is translated as CASSLPLLAGGGGNEQFF.

The CDR3 region has the DNA TGTGCCAGTGCCGCCCGGGACAGGCCTTCCTACGAGCAGTACTTC. This encodes CASAARDRPSYEQYF. The rearrangement links TRBV2 to TRBJ2-7; 8 bases fit TRBD1. Germline lookup yields CDR1 SNHLY and CDR2 FYNNEI. The CDR3 length is 15 residues. Trimming at V came to 9 bases and at J to 1 base, leaving 11 bases not matched to a gene. The entire variable domain, with the rest obtained from reference TRBV2 and TRBJ2-7, is as follows: EPEVTQTPSHQVTQMGQEVILRCVPISNHLYFYWYRQILGQKVEFLVSFYNNEISEKSEIFDDQFSVERPDGSNFTLKIRSTKLEDSAMYFCASAARDRPSYEQYFGPGTRLTVT.

The gene calls are TRBV10-3 and TRBJ2-3; D unclear. Trimming left V 6 bases short and J 2 bases short, with 9 bases between. CDR3 length equals 13 residues. Germline assignment: CDR1 ENHRY and CDR2 SYGVKD. The DNA of the CDR3 is TGTGCCATCAGGAACACGATCACAGATACGCAGTATTTT. This gives the protein CAIRNTITDTQYF.

The rearrangement links TRBV2 to TRBJ2-7; maybe TRBD2 (6 bases). This CDR3 contains 13 residues. The germline V gene has CDR1 SNHLY and CDR2 FYNNEI. Trimming removed 6 bases from V and 2 bases from J, with 11 bases in between. The CDR3 is CASSPGGTYEQYF. CDR3 nucleotides: TGTGCCAGCAGCCCTGGGGGGACCTACGAGCAGTACTTC.